These T cell receptor beta chains were read from a single sample in a study of shared clonotypes between healthy human individuals. Repertoires were generated with immunoSEQ multiplex PCR, while TCRdb's copy carries only in-frame clones and drops some. Among 2 million to 2.5 million clones listed, roughly 94% were seen once. The sequenced material came from naive CD8+ T cells sorted from blood. The receptors here all came from a man younger than 35 in good health. Both conserved end residues are part of each CDR3. D genes are given only for firm matches. Size is stated for part of the rows, as once, few or many counts, or as a class when the clone is expanded.

TRBD2	14	TRBJ2-7	TRBV13	NA	TGTGCCAGCAGCTCTGGGACTAGCGGGGCCGAGCAGTACTTC	CASSSGTSGAEQYF
NA	11	TRBJ2-2	TRBV29-1	NA	TGCAGCGTCTACTCCACCGGGGAGCTGTTTTTT	CSVYSTGELFF
NA	15	TRBJ1-1	TRBV28	NA	TGTGCCAGCAGTTTATATCCCAGGGCGATTCCGGAAGCTTTCTTT	CASSLYPRAIPEAFF
TRBD1	14	TRBJ1-2	TRBV5-6	NA	TGTGCCAGCAGCTACGGGACAGGGGGCTATGGCTACACCTTC	CASSYGTGGYGYTF
NA	15	TRBJ2-1	TRBV5-1	NA	TGCGCCAGCGCCGAGTGGGCCCTCTCCTACAATGAGCAGTTCTTC	CASAEWALSYNEQFF
NA	12	TRBJ2-1	TRBV28	NA	TGTGCCAGCAGGTGGCAGGACAATGAGCAGTTCTTC	CASRWQDNEQFF
NA	14	TRBJ1-2	TRBV5-4	NA	TGTGCCAGCAGCTTGGGTCTGGGCAACTATGGCTACACCTTC	CASSLGLGNYGYTF
NA	15	TRBJ2-3	TRBV7-9	NA	TGTGCCAGCAACCGAGCGGGCATCCTCACAGATACGCAGTATTTT	CASNRAGILTDTQYF
TRBD1	17	TRBJ2-5	TRBV5-1	NA	TGCGCCAGCAGCTTGAAATTTGGACAGGGGGATGGAGAGACCCAGTACTTC	CASSLKFGQGDGETQYF
NA	12	TRBJ2-7	TRBV2	NA	TGTGCCAGCAGTGACTTGCCGATCGAGCAGTACTTC	CASSDLPIEQYF
NA	13	TRBJ2-5	TRBV9	NA	TGTGCCAGCAGCGTAGTCCCCGCGGAGACCCAGTACTTC	CASSVVPAETQYF
NA	10	TRBJ1-4	TRBV30	NA	TGTGCCTGTTACTATGAAAAACTGTTTTTT	CACYYEKLFF
TRBD1	15	TRBJ2-3	TRBV2	NA	TGTGCCAGCAGTCCCGGGACAGCTTTCACAGATACGCAGTATTTT	CASSPGTAFTDTQYF
NA	13	TRBJ2-7	TRBV6-1	NA	TGTGCCACCAATGGAGGGGTATCCTACGAGCAGTACTTC	CATNGGVSYEQYF
TRBD2	16	TRBJ2-7	TRBV5-6	NA	TGTGCCAGCAGAGTGTCAGCGGGAGCTTCGTTGCACGAGCAGTACTTC	CASRVSAGASLHEQYF
TRBD1	13	TRBJ2-7	TRBV27	NA	TGTGCCACCTGCTGGACAGGGCACTACGAGCAGTACTTC	CATCWTGHYEQYF
NA	13	TRBJ1-1	TRBV6-6	NA	TGTGCCAGCAGCCGCGACGTTAACACTGAAGCTTTCTTT	CASSRDVNTEAFF
NA	12	TRBJ1-2	TRBV28	NA	TGTGCCACCCGGAGGGAGGACTATGGCTACACCTTC	CATRREDYGYTF
NA	14	TRBJ1-3	TRBV5-4	NA	TGTGCCAGCAGTTCCGGGACGTCTGGAAACACCATATATTTT	CASSSGTSGNTIYF
NA	15	TRBJ1-1	TRBV7-9	NA	TGTGCCAGCAGCTCATATGGGGGGGAGAACACTGAAGCTTTCTTT	CASSSYGGENTEAFF
NA	15	TRBJ1-3	TRBV30	NA	TGTGCCTGGAGTCGGGGAGGGGCGCCTGGAAACACCATATATTTT	CAWSRGGAPGNTIYF
TRBD2	13	TRBJ2-1	TRBV19	NA	TGTGCCAGGCCTGGACTAGCGGGATGGGAGCAGTTCTTC	CARPGLAGWEQFF
NA	16	TRBJ2-5	TRBV27	NA	TGTGCCAGCAGTTTAGGGCCAGGGTCTTTCCAAGAGACCCAGTACTTC	CASSLGPGSFQETQYF
TRBD2	17	TRBJ2-7	TRBV4-1	NA	TGCGCCAGCAGCCAAGATCTAGCTAGCGGGAGCTCCTACGAGCAGTACTTC	CASSQDLASGSSYEQYF
NA	14	TRBJ2-7	TRBV10-1	few	TGCGCCAGCAGTTCCGCCGGGCCTCCCTACGAGCAGTACTTC	CASSSAGPPYEQYF
TRBD2	15	TRBJ2-7	TRBV5-6	NA	TGTGCCAGCAGCTTGATGATAGCGGGAGCCTACGAGCAGTACTTC	CASSLMIAGAYEQYF
TRBD1	16	TRBJ2-7	TRBV5-5	NA	TGTGCCAGCAGCTACCCGGCACAGGGGGTCCCCTACGAGCAGTACTTC	CASSYPAQGVPYEQYF
TRBD1	16	TRBJ1-1	TRBV9	NA	TGTGCCAGCAGCGGTTCCGACAGGGGGTTGAACACTGAAGCTTTCTTT	CASSGSDRGLNTEAFF
TRBD1	13	TRBJ1-6	TRBV2	few	TGTGCCAGCATGCCGGGACAGGCTTCACCCCTCCACTTT	CASMPGQASPLHF
TRBD2	19	TRBJ2-1	TRBV13	NA	TGTGCCAGCAGCTTTGGGACTAGCGGTGAGAGCGCGTCCTACAATGAGCAGTTCTTC	CASSFGTSGESASYNEQFF
TRBD1	18	TRBJ1-1	TRBV27	NA	TGTGCCAGCAGTTTAAGCCCCCCGGGACAGTATGTGTCTTCTGAAGCTTTCTTT	CASSLSPPGQYVSSEAFF
NA	12	TRBJ2-7	TRBV5-5	NA	TGTGCCAGCAGCTTGGGAGGGTCCGAGCAGTACTTC	CASSLGGSEQYF
TRBD2	17	TRBJ2-7	TRBV5-6	NA	TGTGCCAGCAGCTCCCCTACTGCGCGGGGGGGCTTTTACGAGCAGTACTTC	CASSSPTARGGFYEQYF
NA	13	TRBJ2-5	TRBV11-2	NA	TGTGCCAGCAGCCGGTGGGACCCAGAGACCCAGTACTTC	CASSRWDPETQYF
NA	14	TRBJ2-2	TRBV11-2	NA	TGTGCCAGCAGCACGGGCCCGAACACCGGGGAGCTGTTTTTT	CASSTGPNTGELFF
TRBD1	14	TRBJ2-7	TRBV6-1	NA	TGTGCCAGCACCCCTAGGGACAGGGCCTACGAGCAGTACTTC	CASTPRDRAYEQYF
NA	13	TRBJ2-7	TRBV9	NA	TGTGCCAGCAGCGTAGGGGGCAACTACGAGCAGTACTTC	CASSVGGNYEQYF
NA	14	TRBJ2-7	TRBV6-1	NA	TGTGCCAGCAGTGAAGCGGTAGGGTTCTACGAGCAGTACTTC	CASSEAVGFYEQYF
TRBD1	17	TRBJ1-1	TRBV7-9	NA	TGTGCCAGCAGCCTGAGGGACAGGGGGCAGGAAAGAACTGAAGCTTTCTTT	CASSLRDRGQERTEAFF
NA	14	TRBJ1-4	TRBV28	NA	TGTGCCAGCAGTTCAGGGTGGGGAACCCCCCGTCTGTTTTTT	CASSSGWGTPRLFF
TRBD1	13	TRBJ2-7	TRBV6-1	NA	TGTGCCAGCAGGACAGGGGGTCAGTACGAGCAGTACTTC	CASRTGGQYEQYF
TRBD2	16	TRBJ2-5	TRBV6-1	NA	TGTGCCAGCAGTGACCCCGGGACTAGCGCCGCAGAGACCCAGTACTTC	CASSDPGTSAAETQYF
TRBD1	15	TRBJ2-7	TRBV25-1	NA	TGTGCCAGCAGTGACCTCCGGGACAGGACGGGGGAGCAGTACTTC	CASSDLRDRTGEQYF
TRBD1	15	TRBJ1-1	TRBV13	NA	TGTGCCAGCAGCGGGGGGACAGAATGGAACACTGAAGCTTTCTTT	CASSGGTEWNTEAFF
NA	16	TRBJ1-6	TRBV10-2	NA	TGCGCCAGCAGTGAGTCTACGGACAGCTTTAATTCACCCCTCCACTTT	CASSESTDSFNSPLHF
TRBD1	15	TRBJ1-5	TRBV4-1	NA	TGCGCCAGCAGCCCCAGGGGGGCGGAAAATCAGCCCCAGCATTTT	CASSPRGAENQPQHF
NA	12	TRBJ2-7	TRBV10-3	NA	TGTGCCATCAGCCACCACGACTACGAGCAGTACTTC	CAISHHDYEQYF
TRBD1	16	TRBJ2-5	TRBV9	NA	TGTGCCAGCAGCGTAGGGGGACAGGGTGCTGTGGAGACCCAGTACTTC	CASSVGGQGAVETQYF
TRBD2	14	TRBJ2-7	TRBV6-6	NA	TGTGCCTGTGAAAGCGGGGGGCACTCCTACGAGCAGTACTTC	CACESGGHSYEQYF
TRBD1	13	TRBJ1-2	TRBV6-1	NA	TGTGCCAGCAGTGAGGGGACAGGCTTACGCTACACCTTC	CASSEGTGLRYTF
NA	13	TRBJ1-2	TRBV7-6	NA	TGTGCCAGCAGCCTGACAGAGAGTTACGGCTACACCTTC	CASSLTESYGYTF
NA	13	TRBJ2-7	TRBV5-6	NA	TGTGCCAGCAGGGCGGGACAGACCTACGAGCAGTACTTC	CASRAGQTYEQYF
TRBD1	15	TRBJ2-5	TRBV4-3	NA	TGCGCCAGCAGCCCTAGGGACAGGGGTTGGGAGACCCAGTACTTC	CASSPRDRGWETQYF
TRBD1	15	TRBJ1-6	TRBV7-8	NA	TGTGCCAGCAGCTTAGTCGACAGGGGAGGATCACCCCTCCACTTT	CASSLVDRGGSPLHF
NA	14	TRBJ2-7	TRBV28	once	TGTGCCAGCAGTTTATTAGTCAGGTCCCACGAGCAGTACTTC	CASSLLVRSHEQYF
NA	10	TRBJ2-7	TRBV5-8	NA	TGTGCCAGCAGCTCTCTCGAGCAGTACTTC	CASSSLEQYF
NA	14	TRBJ2-7	TRBV11-3	NA	TGTGCCAGCAGCTTACAGGGCAGTTTTTACGAGCAGTACTTC	CASSLQGSFYEQYF
NA	15	TRBJ2-3	TRBV6-5	NA	TGTGCCAGCAGCACAGAGGACGGGAGCACAGATACGCAGTATTTT	CASSTEDGSTDTQYF
TRBD2	18	TRBJ2-2	TRBV11-2	NA	TGTGCCAGCAGCGTACAGGGATATAGCGGGATCTTCACCGGGGAGCTGTTTTTT	CASSVQGYSGIFTGELFF